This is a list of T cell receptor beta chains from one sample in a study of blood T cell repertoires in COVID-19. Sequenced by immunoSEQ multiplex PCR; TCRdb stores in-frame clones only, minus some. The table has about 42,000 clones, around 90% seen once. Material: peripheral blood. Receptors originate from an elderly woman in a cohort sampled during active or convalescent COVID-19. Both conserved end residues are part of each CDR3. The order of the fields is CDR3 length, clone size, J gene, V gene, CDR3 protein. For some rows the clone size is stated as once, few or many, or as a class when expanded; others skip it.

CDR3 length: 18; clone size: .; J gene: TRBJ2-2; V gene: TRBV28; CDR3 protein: CASSLPSGGLMNTGELFF
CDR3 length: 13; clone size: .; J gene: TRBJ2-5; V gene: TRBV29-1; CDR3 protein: CSAAGQGVETQYF
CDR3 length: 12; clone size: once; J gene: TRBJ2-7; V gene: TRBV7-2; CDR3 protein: CASSSRTYEQYF
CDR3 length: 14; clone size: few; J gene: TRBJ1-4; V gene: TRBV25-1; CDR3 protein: CASSESGSGEKLFF
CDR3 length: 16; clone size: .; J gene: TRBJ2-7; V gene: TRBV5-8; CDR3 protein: CASSLAEKTGGYEQYF
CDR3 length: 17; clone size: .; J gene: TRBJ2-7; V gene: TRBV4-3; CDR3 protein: CASSPRSSGGVAYEQYF
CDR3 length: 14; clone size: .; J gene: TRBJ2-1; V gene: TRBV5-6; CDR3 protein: CASGKRGAYNEQFF
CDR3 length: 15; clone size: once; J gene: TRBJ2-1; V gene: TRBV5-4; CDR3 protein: CASSQGELLYNEQFF
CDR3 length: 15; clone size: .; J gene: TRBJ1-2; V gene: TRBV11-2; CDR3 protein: CASSLETGGSYGYTF
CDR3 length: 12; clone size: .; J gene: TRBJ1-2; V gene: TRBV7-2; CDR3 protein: CASSLDRGGYTF
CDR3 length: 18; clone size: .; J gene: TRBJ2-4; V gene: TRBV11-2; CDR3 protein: CASSLVWGGQLAKNIQYF
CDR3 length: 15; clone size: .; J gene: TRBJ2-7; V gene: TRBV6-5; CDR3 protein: CASRPTSRRNKEQYF
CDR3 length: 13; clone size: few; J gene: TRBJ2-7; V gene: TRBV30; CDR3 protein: CAWSSGVVNEQYF
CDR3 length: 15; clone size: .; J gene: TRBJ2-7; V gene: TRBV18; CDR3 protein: CASSPPSGGTYEQYF
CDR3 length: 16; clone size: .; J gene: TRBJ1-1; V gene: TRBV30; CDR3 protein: CAWSVIFGLRSTEAFF
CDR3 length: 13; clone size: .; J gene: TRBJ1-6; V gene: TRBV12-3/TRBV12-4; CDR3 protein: CASSRGLASPLHF
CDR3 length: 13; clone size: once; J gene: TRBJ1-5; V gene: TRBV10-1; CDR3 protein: CASSAGSNQPQHF
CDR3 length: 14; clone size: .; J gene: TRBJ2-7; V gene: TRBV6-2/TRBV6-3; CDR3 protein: CASSLDPSAGEQYF
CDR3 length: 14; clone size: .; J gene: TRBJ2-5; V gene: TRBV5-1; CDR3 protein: CASKGQVIQETQYF
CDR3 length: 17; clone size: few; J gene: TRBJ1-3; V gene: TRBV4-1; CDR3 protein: CASSRGFAGLKGNTIYF
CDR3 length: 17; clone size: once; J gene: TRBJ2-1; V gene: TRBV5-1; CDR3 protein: CASSPGLAGGRYNEQFF
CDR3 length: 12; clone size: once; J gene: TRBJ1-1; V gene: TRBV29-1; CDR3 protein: CSVPGYGTEAFF
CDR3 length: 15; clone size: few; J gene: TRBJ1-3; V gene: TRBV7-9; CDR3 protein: CASSYRQGIGNTIYF
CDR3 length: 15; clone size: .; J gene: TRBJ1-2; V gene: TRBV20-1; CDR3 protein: CSASPQGTANYGYTF
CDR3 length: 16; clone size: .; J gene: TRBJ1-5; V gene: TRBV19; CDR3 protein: CASSRGQPNSNQPQHF
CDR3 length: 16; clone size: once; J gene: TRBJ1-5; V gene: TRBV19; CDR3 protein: CASSADRGLGNQPQHF
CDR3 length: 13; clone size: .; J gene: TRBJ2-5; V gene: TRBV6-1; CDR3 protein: CASSELGGSTQYF
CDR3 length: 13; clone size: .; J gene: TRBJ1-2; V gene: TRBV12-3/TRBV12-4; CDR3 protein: CASSFRDRDGYTF
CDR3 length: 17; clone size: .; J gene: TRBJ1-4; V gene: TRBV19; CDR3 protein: CASSIVRGIATNEKLFF
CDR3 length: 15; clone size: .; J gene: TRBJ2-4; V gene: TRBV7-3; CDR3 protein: CASSLSGGRRDIQYF
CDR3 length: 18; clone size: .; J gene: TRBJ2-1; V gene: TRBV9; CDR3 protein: CASSVGPSSGGSYNEQFF
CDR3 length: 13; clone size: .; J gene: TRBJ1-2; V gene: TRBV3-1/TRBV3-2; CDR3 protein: CASSQEGGRGYTF
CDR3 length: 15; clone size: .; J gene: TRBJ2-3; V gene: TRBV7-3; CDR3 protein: CASSSSGGASDTQYF
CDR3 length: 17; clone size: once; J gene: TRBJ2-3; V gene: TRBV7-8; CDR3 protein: CASSPRTGGGGTDTQYF
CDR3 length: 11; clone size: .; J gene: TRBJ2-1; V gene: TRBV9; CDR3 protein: CASSIDGEQFF
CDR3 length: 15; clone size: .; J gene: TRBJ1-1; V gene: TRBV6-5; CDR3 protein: CASSYTGLTNTEAFF
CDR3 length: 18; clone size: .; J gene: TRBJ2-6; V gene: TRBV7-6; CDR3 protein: CASSLARGLSSGANVLTF
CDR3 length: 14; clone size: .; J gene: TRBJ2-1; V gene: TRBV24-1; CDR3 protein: CATSASGLDNEQFF
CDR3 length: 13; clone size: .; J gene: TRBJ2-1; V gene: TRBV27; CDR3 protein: CASTRDRGYEQFF
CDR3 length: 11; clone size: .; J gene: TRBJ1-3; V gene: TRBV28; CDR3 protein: CASSPGNTIYF
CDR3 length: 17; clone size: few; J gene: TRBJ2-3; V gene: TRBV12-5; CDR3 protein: CASGLILSGLSTDTQYF
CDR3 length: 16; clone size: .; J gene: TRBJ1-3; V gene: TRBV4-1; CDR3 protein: CASSHNRGLSGNTIYF
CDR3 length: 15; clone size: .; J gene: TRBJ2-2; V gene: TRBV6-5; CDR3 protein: CASSYSRTTAGELFF
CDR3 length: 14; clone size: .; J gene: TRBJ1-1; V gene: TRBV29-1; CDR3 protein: CSVSRGHGNTEAFF
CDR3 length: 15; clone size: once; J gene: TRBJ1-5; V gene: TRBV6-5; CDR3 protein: CASTRMGQSNQPQHF
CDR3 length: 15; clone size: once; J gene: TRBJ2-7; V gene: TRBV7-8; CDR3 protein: CASSGDRGPPYEQYF
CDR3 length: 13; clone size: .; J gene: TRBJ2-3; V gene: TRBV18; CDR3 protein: CASSVPSGDTQYF